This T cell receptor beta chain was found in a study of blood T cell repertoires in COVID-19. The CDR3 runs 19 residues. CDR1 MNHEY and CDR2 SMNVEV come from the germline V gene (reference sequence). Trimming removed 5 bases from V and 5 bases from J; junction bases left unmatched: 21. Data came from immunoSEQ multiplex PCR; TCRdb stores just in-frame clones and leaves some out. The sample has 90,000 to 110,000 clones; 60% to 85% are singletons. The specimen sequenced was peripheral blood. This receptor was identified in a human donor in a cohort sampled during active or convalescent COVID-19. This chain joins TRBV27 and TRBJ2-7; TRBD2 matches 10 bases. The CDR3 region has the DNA TGTGCCAGCAGTCCATTGGGGCTAGCGGGGGAGGGTACGGGAGACGAGCAGTACTTC. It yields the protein CASSPLGLAGEGTGDEQYF.